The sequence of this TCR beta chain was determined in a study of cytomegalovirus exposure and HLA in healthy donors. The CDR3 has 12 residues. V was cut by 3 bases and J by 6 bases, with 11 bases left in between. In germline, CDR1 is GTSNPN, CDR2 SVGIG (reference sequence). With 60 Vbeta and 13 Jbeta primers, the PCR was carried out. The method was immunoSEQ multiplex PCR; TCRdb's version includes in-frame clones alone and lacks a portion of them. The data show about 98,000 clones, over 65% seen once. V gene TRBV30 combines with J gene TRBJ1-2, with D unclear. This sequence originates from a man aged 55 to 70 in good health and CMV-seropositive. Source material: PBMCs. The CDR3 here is CAWSAGVHGYTF. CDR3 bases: TGTGCCTGGAGCGCGGGTGTTCATGGCTACACCTTC.